A selection of T cell receptor beta chains follows, all from one sample in a study of human T cells and chemical hapten exposure. Each CDR3 protein is one row after TCRdb ran MiXCR on the RACE reads. This repertoire shows approximately 350,000 distinct CDR3 sequences, over 6% found once; its top ten account for more than 5.5%. Sequenced here: whole blood, sampled in connection with sensitization to the hapten diphenylcyclopropenone (DPC). These receptors were taken from a woman between 18 and 29 years old with alopecia areata. Some clones in this sample may be carry-over from other donors' samples. CDR3s include the opening cysteine and the closing phenylalanine or tryptophan. D genes are given only for firm matches. Part of the rows lack a size; the others show once, few, many or a class for expanded clones.

J gene: TRBJ1-4; D gene: .; clone size: few; V gene: TRBV7-9; CDR3 DNA: TGTGCCAGCGCCCCCCCCGGGGCAACTAATGAAAAACTGTTTTTT; CDR3 protein: CASAPPGATNEKLFF
J gene: TRBJ2-4; D gene: .; clone size: .; V gene: TRBV20-1; CDR3 DNA: TGCAGTGCTAGAGCGGGGGACAAAAACATTCAGTACTTC; CDR3 protein: CSARAGDKNIQYF
J gene: TRBJ1-1; D gene: .; clone size: few; V gene: TRBV25-1; CDR3 DNA: TGTGCCAGCAGTGCTACGAACACTGAAGCTTTCTTT; CDR3 protein: CASSATNTEAFF
J gene: TRBJ1-1; D gene: .; clone size: many; V gene: TRBV14; CDR3 DNA: TGTGCCAGCAGCCAAACGAACACTGAAGCTTTCTTT; CDR3 protein: CASSQTNTEAFF
J gene: TRBJ2-3; D gene: .; clone size: few; V gene: TRBV7-3; CDR3 DNA: TGTGCCAGCAGCTTAACCCCCTCTTTGACAGCCTGCACAGATACGCAGTATTTT; CDR3 protein: CASSLTPSLTACTDTQYF
J gene: TRBJ1-2; D gene: .; clone size: few; V gene: TRBV20-1; CDR3 DNA: TGCAGTGCTAGTTCGGTGTTAGCTAACTATGGCTACACCTTC; CDR3 protein: CSASSVLANYGYTF
J gene: TRBJ1-6; D gene: TRBD1; clone size: many; V gene: TRBV12-3/TRBV12-4; CDR3 DNA: TGTGCCAGCAGTTTGGGGACAGAAGTTAGTGGTTCACCCCTCCACTTT; CDR3 protein: CASSLGTEVSGSPLHF
J gene: TRBJ1-1; D gene: .; clone size: many; V gene: TRBV9; CDR3 DNA: TGTGCCAGCAGCGTAGAGGTTAACACTGAAGCTTTCTTT; CDR3 protein: CASSVEVNTEAFF
J gene: TRBJ2-2; D gene: TRBD1; clone size: many; V gene: TRBV12-3/TRBV12-4; CDR3 DNA: TGTGCCAGCTTGTTCTCTGGGACAGCCAACACCGGGGAGCTGTTTTTT; CDR3 protein: CASLFSGTANTGELFF
J gene: TRBJ2-3; D gene: .; clone size: .; V gene: TRBV29-1; CDR3 DNA: TGCAGCGCCAGACAACAGGGCACAGATACGCAGTATTTT; CDR3 protein: CSARQQGTDTQYF
J gene: TRBJ2-7; D gene: .; clone size: .; V gene: TRBV6-5; CDR3 DNA: TGTGCCAGCAGTTACTCAAACCGGCCCTACGAGCAGTACTTC; CDR3 protein: CASSYSNRPYEQYF
J gene: TRBJ2-2; D gene: .; clone size: .; V gene: TRBV6-5; CDR3 DNA: TGTGCCAGCGCCTACACTCGGTCGGACACCGGGGAGCTGTTTTTT; CDR3 protein: CASAYTRSDTGELFF
J gene: TRBJ2-7; D gene: TRBD2; clone size: .; V gene: TRBV20-1; CDR3 DNA: TGCAGTGCTAGAGAACCGGGGACTAACTCCTACGAGCAGTACTTC; CDR3 protein: CSAREPGTNSYEQYF
J gene: TRBJ1-1; D gene: TRBD1; clone size: .; V gene: TRBV29-1; CDR3 DNA: TGCAGCGTTCCAGGGGGCTATGAAGCTTTCTTT; CDR3 protein: CSVPGGYEAFF
J gene: TRBJ2-7; D gene: .; clone size: few; V gene: TRBV3-1; CDR3 DNA: TGTGCCAGCAGCCGGAGTTTTGGGGGGCCCTACGAGCAGTACTTC; CDR3 protein: CASSRSFGGPYEQYF
J gene: TRBJ2-1; D gene: .; clone size: few; V gene: TRBV9; CDR3 DNA: TGTGCCAGCAGCGTGGAGGGGGGAGCCTACAATGAGCAGTTCTTC; CDR3 protein: CASSVEGGAYNEQFF
J gene: TRBJ1-1; D gene: .; clone size: many; V gene: TRBV12-3/TRBV12-4; CDR3 DNA: TGTGCCAGCAGTCCCAGGGGACGCGGGGCTACTGAAGCTTTCTTT; CDR3 protein: CASSPRGRGATEAFF
J gene: TRBJ1-3; D gene: .; clone size: many; V gene: TRBV3-1; CDR3 DNA: TGTGCCAGCAGCCAAACAAGCTCTGGAAACACCATATATTTT; CDR3 protein: CASSQTSSGNTIYF
J gene: TRBJ1-4; D gene: .; clone size: many; V gene: TRBV6-2/TRBV6-3; CDR3 DNA: TGTGCCAGCAGTCTCACGGTCGCTGACGTGGACGAAAAACTGTTTTTT; CDR3 protein: CASSLTVADVDEKLFF
J gene: TRBJ1-5; D gene: TRBD1; clone size: few; V gene: TRBV6-2/TRBV6-3; CDR3 DNA: TGTGCCAGCAGCCACCTCTATCCTAGGACAGGGCCGAAGTTCAATCAGCCCCAGCATTTT; CDR3 protein: CASSHLYPRTGPKFNQPQHF
J gene: TRBJ2-7; D gene: TRBD1; clone size: few; V gene: TRBV11-2; CDR3 DNA: TGTGCCAGCAGCTTCGGGACAGGGTTATCCTCCTACGAGCAGTACTTC; CDR3 protein: CASSFGTGLSSYEQYF
J gene: TRBJ1-1; D gene: .; clone size: many; V gene: TRBV4-3; CDR3 DNA: TGCGCCAGCAGCCAAGTTAGGGGGGCTGAAGCTTTCTTT; CDR3 protein: CASSQVRGAEAFF
J gene: TRBJ2-2; D gene: .; clone size: .; V gene: TRBV7-9; CDR3 DNA: TGTGCCACCCTCCTTGGACAGATGAACACCGGGGAGCTGTTTTTT; CDR3 protein: CATLLGQMNTGELFF
J gene: TRBJ1-4; D gene: TRBD1; clone size: .; V gene: TRBV7-9; CDR3 DNA: TGTGCCAGCAGCTCTTACGGACAGGCTACTAATGAAAAACTGTTTTTT; CDR3 protein: CASSSYGQATNEKLFF
J gene: TRBJ1-1; D gene: TRBD1; clone size: many; V gene: TRBV6-5; CDR3 DNA: TGTGCCAGCAGCCGCTACAGGGGCGCCCGAGGGGATGAAGCTTTCTTT; CDR3 protein: CASSRYRGARGDEAFF
J gene: TRBJ1-5; D gene: TRBD1; clone size: many; V gene: TRBV20-1; CDR3 DNA: TGCAGTGCTATAAAGTCACTCGACAGGGAAGGCAATCAGCCCCAGCATTTT; CDR3 protein: CSAIKSLDREGNQPQHF
J gene: TRBJ2-7; D gene: .; clone size: .; V gene: TRBV6-5; CDR3 DNA: TGTGCCAGCAGTTACTCTTGGCGGGGCCGGACCTACGAGCAGTACTTC; CDR3 protein: CASSYSWRGRTYEQYF
J gene: TRBJ1-5; D gene: TRBD1; clone size: many; V gene: TRBV20-1; CDR3 DNA: TGCAGTGTAAACAGGGGCAGGGATCAGCCCCAGCATTTT; CDR3 protein: CSVNRGRDQPQHF
J gene: TRBJ1-1; D gene: TRBD1; clone size: few; V gene: TRBV27; CDR3 DNA: TGTGCCAGCAGTCCCCCGGGACAGGGGTATGAAGCTTTCTTT; CDR3 protein: CASSPPGQGYEAFF
J gene: TRBJ2-7; D gene: .; clone size: many; V gene: TRBV11-1; CDR3 DNA: TGTGCCAGCAGCTTAGTTGGGGGCGCCTACGAGCAGTACTTC; CDR3 protein: CASSLVGGAYEQYF
J gene: TRBJ2-3; D gene: TRBD1; clone size: many; V gene: TRBV6-5; CDR3 DNA: TGTGCCAGCAGTTATTCCCGGGACAGTTATTCAGATACGCAGTATTTT; CDR3 protein: CASSYSRDSYSDTQYF
J gene: TRBJ2-1; D gene: .; clone size: few; V gene: TRBV20-1; CDR3 DNA: TGCAGGCCGATGGCAACGAGCTCCTACAATGAGCAGTTCTTC; CDR3 protein: CRPMATSSYNEQFF
J gene: TRBJ1-5; D gene: .; clone size: .; V gene: TRBV10-2; CDR3 DNA: TGCGCCAGCAGTGTGCGTCCGGATCAGCCCCAGCATTTT; CDR3 protein: CASSVRPDQPQHF
J gene: TRBJ1-4; D gene: .; clone size: few; V gene: TRBV7-9; CDR3 DNA: TGTGCCAGCAGAGCAGGGTTTGCAACTAATGAAAAACTGTTTTTT; CDR3 protein: CASRAGFATNEKLFF
J gene: TRBJ2-5; D gene: TRBD2; clone size: few; V gene: TRBV7-2; CDR3 DNA: TGTGCCAGCAGCGAGGGACTAGCGGGGCCGGAGACCCAGTACTTC; CDR3 protein: CASSEGLAGPETQYF